One and the same sample provided the 27 T cell receptor beta chains below, sequenced in a study of T cells in Graves' hyperthyroidism and ophthalmopathy. The investigators amplified TCR beta CDR3 regions from RNA transcripts. TCR CDR3 underwent first-round RT-PCR with the HTBI primer set. TCRdb itself ran the multiplex PCR reads through MiXCR, one entry per CDR3 protein. Among approximately 610,000 distinct CDR3 sequences, under 15% were seen once, and the ten largest hold 4.3%. Specimen: blood. All receptors derive from a woman aged 35 to 49 with Graves' ophthalmopathy.

The J gene is TRBJ1-1, the V gene TRBV14; TRBD1 might be the D (5 bases). With 3 bases removed from V and 11 bases from J, the gap between germline ends came to 16 bases. CDR1 is SGHDN, CDR2 FVKESK, per germline. The CDR3 extends over 13 amino acids. The CDR3 sequence is CASSHLPGYGAFF. In DNA form, the CDR3 reads TGTGCCAGCAGCCACCTCCCAGGGTACGGGGCTTTCTTT.

This clonotype was picked up a small number of times. The chain uses TRBV11-1 and TRBJ2-1, with 11 bases lining up with TRBD2. This CDR3 region has 17 residues. The junction had 15 bases not matched to a gene; V was cut back by 7 bases and J by 7 bases. Germline CDR1 SGHAT, CDR2 FQDESV (reference sequence). The chain's CDR3 is CASTGTSGRGEGNEQFF. The CDR3 coding sequence is TGTGCCAGCACCGGGACTAGCGGTAGAGGGGAGGGGAATGAGCAGTTCTTC.

This clonotype has ten or more counts. This chain connects TRBV4-2 to TRBJ2-5; possibly TRBD2 for D (6 bases). The CDR3 contains 15 residues. CDR1 is LGHNA and CDR2 is YNFKEQ in the germline V gene. The V end lost 0 bases, the J end lost 2 bases, and 10 bases lay between the germline ends. In nucleotides, the CDR3 is TGTGCCAGCAGCCAAGACGGGAGTGGTCAAGAGACCCAGTACTTC. Encoded protein: CASSQDGSGQETQYF.

This clonotype has a count of ten or more. CDR3 region: CASKDLAHYEQYF. The DNA of the CDR3 is TGTGCCAGCAAAGACCTAGCGCATTACGAGCAGTACTTC. The rearrangement links TRBV28 to TRBJ2-7; D might be TRBD2 (6 bases). Trimming shortened V by 7 bases and J by 4 bases, and 14 bases separated the two germline ends. The CDR3 loop spans 13 amino acids. In germline, CDR1 is MDHEN, CDR2 SYDVKM.

The sample holds a few counts of this clonotype. The rearrangement joins TRBV5-1 to TRBJ2-2, with D perhaps TRBD2 (6 bases). The V end was cut by 6 bases, the J end by 0 bases, with 12 bases between. Germline CDR1 and CDR2: SGHRS and YFSETQ. This CDR3 comprises 15 residues. The CDR3 nucleotides are TGCGCCAGCAAAGGGACTCGGCCGAACACCGGGGAGCTGTTTTTT. The encoded protein is CASKGTRPNTGELFF.

The rearrangement links TRBV24-1 to TRBJ1-5, with a tentative D call TRBD1 (6 bases). The CDR3 is 14 residues long. Per the germline V gene, CDR1 is KGHDR and CDR2 is SFDVKD. The V end lost 3 bases, the J end lost 4 bases, and 9 bases lay between the germline ends. CDR3 coding DNA: TGTGCCACCAGTGATCAGGGGAGAAATCAGCCCCAGCATTTT. Its protein is CATSDQGRNQPQHF.

This clonotype was recorded many times. The rearrangement links TRBV19 to TRBJ1-1; D remains ambiguous. CDR3 length: 14 amino acids. Trimming cost V 7 bases and J 1 base, with 13 bases left between them. Per germline, CDR1 LNHDA and CDR2 SQIVND (reference sequence). For the CDR3, the DNA is TGTGCCAGTACCAATCCCCCGGAGAACACTGAAGCTTTCTTT. Amino acids: CASTNPPENTEAFF.

This clonotype was detected many times. The chain joins TRBV25-1 to TRBJ1-1; 8 bases are shared with TRBD1. The germline gives CDR1 MGHDK, CDR2 SYGVNS. V lost 4 bases to trimming and J lost 3 bases; unmatched junction nucleotides: 4. The CDR3 is 14 residues long. The CDR3 loop is CASSATGGDTEAFF. The CDR3 DNA follows: TGTGCCAGCAGTGCTACAGGGGGGGACACTGAAGCTTTCTTT.

This clonotype was found many times. The V gene is TRBV12-3 or TRBV12-4, the J gene TRBJ1-2; TRBD1 agrees at 7 bases. V lost 3 bases to trimming and J lost 4 bases; unmatched junction nucleotides: 8. There are 15 residues in the CDR3. The CDR3, as DNA: TGTGCCAGCAGTTTTGACACAGGGGTAGGCTATGGCTACACCTTC. This codes for CASSFDTGVGYGYTF.

This clonotype appeared a few times. The chain uses TRBV12-3 or TRBV12-4 and TRBJ2-5, with 10 bases lining up with TRBD1. V lost 6 bases to trimming and J lost 3 bases; unmatched junction nucleotides: 7. The length of the CDR3 is 15 residues. In DNA form, the CDR3 reads TGTGCCAGCAGCCGCTCGACAGGGGGCAAAGAGACCCAGTACTTC. Amino acids: CASSRSTGGKETQYF.

About this clonotype: A single base separates this from a much larger clone, so it may be a read error. The chain uses TRBV28 and TRBJ2-2, with TRBD2 matching over 8 bases. J gave up 3 bases and V 6 bases, and 3 bases lay outside the gene matches. The CDR3 totals 14 residues. Germline CDR1 MDHEN, CDR2 SYDVKM. The CDR3 protein is CASRPGLDTGELFF. The CDR3 bases are TGTGCCAGCAGACCGGGACTAGACACCGGGGAGCTGTTTTTT.

In its sample, this clonotype was seen many times. CDR3 nucleotides: TGCAGTGCTACTTATAGCAATCAGCCCCAGCATTTT. Translating it yields CSATYSNQPQHF. The V and J genes are TRBV20-1 and TRBJ1-5; D gene ambiguous. CDR1 and CDR2 from the germline V gene are DFQATT and SNEGSKA (reference sequence). The CDR3 has 12 amino acids. V was pared by 4 bases and J by 0 bases, with 4 bases between.

This clonotype was recorded at least ten times. The chain recombines TRBV19 with TRBJ1-5; possibly TRBD1 for D (5 bases). V lost 7 bases and J 4 bases, leaving 11 bases between the germline ends. Germline V gene sequence: CDR1 LNHDA, CDR2 SQIVND (reference sequence). The CDR3 runs to 13 residues. The CDR3 region is CASTQALNQPQHF. In nucleotides, the CDR3 is TGTGCCAGTACACAGGCATTAAATCAGCCCCAGCATTTT.

The rearrangement links TRBV6-1 to TRBJ1-5, with D possibly TRBD1 on 6 matching bases. This CDR3 comprises 13 residues. The V gene lost 7 bases and the J gene lost 9 bases, with 16 bases spanning the gap. The V gene's germline CDR1 is MNHNS and CDR2 SASEGT. The chain's CDR3 is CASNRDGLAPQHF. The CDR3 DNA reads as TGTGCCAGCAACAGGGACGGCCTCGCGCCCCAGCATTTT.

In its sample, this clonotype was seen many times. V is TRBV28 and J is TRBJ1-5; TRBD1 might be the D (6 bases). V was clipped by 1 base and J by 7 bases, with 14 bases between them. Per the germline V gene, CDR1 is MDHEN and CDR2 is SYDVKM. The CDR3 extends over 15 amino acids. In DNA, the CDR3 is TGTGCCAGCAGTTTATCAGGGGTCCTCTCCCAGCCCCAGCATTTT. Its protein product is CASSLSGVLSQPQHF.

This clonotype was found many times. This chain uses TRBV19 with TRBJ1-1, with D unresolved. Trimming stripped 3 bases from V and 0 bases from J, with 8 bases between. The CDR3 runs to 14 residues. Germline V lookup: CDR1 LNHDA, CDR2 SQIVND (reference sequence). The CDR3 DNA reads TGTGCCAGTAGTATCGGGCAACTGAACACTGAAGCTTTCTTT. It encodes CASSIGQLNTEAFF. The complete variable domain, with remaining parts taken from reference TRBV19 and TRBJ1-1, reads DGGITQSPKYLFRKEGQNVTLSCEQNLNHDAMYWYRQDPGQGLRLIYYSQIVNDFQKGDIAEGYSVSREKKESFPLTVTSAQKNPTAFYLCASSIGQLNTEAFFGQGTRLTVV.

There are a few counts of this clonotype. This chain uses TRBV12-3 or TRBV12-4 with TRBJ1-1; D unresolved. The CDR3 is 14 amino acids. Trimming removed 0 bases from V and 0 bases from J, with 5 bases in between. CDR3 sequence reads: CASSLARMNTEAFF. The CDR3 coding sequence is TGTGCCAGCAGTTTAGCCCGCATGAACACTGAAGCTTTCTTT.

This clonotype showed up many times. This rearrangement joins TRBV24-1 to TRBJ2-2, with unresolved D. The CDR3 is made up of 12 amino acids. Germline loops: CDR1 KGHDR, CDR2 SFDVKD. Trimming shortened V by 10 bases and J by 5 bases, and 10 bases separated the two germline ends. The CDR3 loop reads CATLAGTGELFF. In DNA, the CDR3 is TGTGCCACTTTAGCTGGGACCGGGGAGCTGTTTTTT.

This clonotype was picked up many times. This chain uses TRBV6-1 with TRBJ2-7; a weak D match, TRBD1 (5 bases). The CDR3 sequence is 14 residues long. Germline loops: CDR1 MNHNS, CDR2 SASEGT. The V end lost 2 bases, the J end lost 1 base, and 9 bases lay between the germline ends. CDR3 sequence: CASSEWGSSYEQYF. CDR3 sequence (DNA): TGTGCCAGCAGTGAATGGGGCAGTTCCTACGAGCAGTACTTC.

Only a few counts were recorded for this clonotype. The chain joins TRBV6-2 or TRBV6-3 to TRBJ2-4; D may be TRBD2 (5 bases). Trimming cost V 6 bases and J 7 bases, with 16 bases left between them. Germline V gives CDR1 MNHEY, CDR2 SVGEGT. CDR3 length equals 14 residues. The CDR3 protein is CASRRPAEANIQYF. The CDR3 DNA sequence: TGTGCCAGCAGGCGACCAGCGGAGGCCAACATTCAGTACTTC.

This clonotype was seen more than once but under ten times. The V and J genes are TRBV20-1 and TRBJ2-5; D gene ambiguous. The germline V gene encodes CDR1 DFQATT and CDR2 SNEGSKA (reference sequence). The ends were cut back, 5 bases at V and 2 bases at J, with 12 bases in the middle. This CDR3 is 13 amino acids long. The CDR3 DNA sequence: TGCAGTGCTTCCAAGACACCTCAAGAGACCCAGTACTTC. Its translation: CSASKTPQETQYF.

This clonotype showed up many times. The chain uses TRBV28 and TRBJ1-2; D call uncertain. The CDR3 extends over 13 amino acids. Germline-derived CDR1 and CDR2 are MDHEN and SYDVKM. V was clipped by 2 bases and J by 5 bases, with 9 bases between them. CDR3 in amino acids: CASSLAEGYGYTF. In nucleotides, the CDR3 is TGTGCCAGCAGTTTAGCCGAGGGATATGGCTACACCTTC.

This clonotype occurred many times. The chain couples TRBV19 to TRBJ2-3; D perhaps matches TRBD2 (6 bases). V was cut by 3 bases and J by 1 base, with 11 bases left in between. CDR1 is LNHDA and CDR2 is SQIVND in the germline V gene (reference sequence). CDR3 size: 15 residues. This CDR3 is CASSILARGTDTQYF. In DNA, the CDR3 is TGTGCCAGTAGTATTCTAGCGAGAGGCACAGATACGCAGTATTTT.

This clonotype came up many times. The chain carries TRBV6-1 and TRBJ2-3; the match to TRBD2 covers 7 bases. V gave up 3 bases and J gave up 1 base; unmatched junction bases: 7. This CDR3 spans 16 amino acids. Germline CDR1 and CDR2: MNHNS and SASEGT. The chain's CDR3 is CASSETGGSGTDTQYF. The CDR3, as DNA: TGTGCCAGCAGTGAGACTGGCGGGAGCGGCACAGATACGCAGTATTTT.

This clonotype was seen many times. The rearrangement links TRBV12-3 or TRBV12-4 to TRBJ2-7; D remains ambiguous. The ends were cut back, 5 bases at V and 5 bases at J, with 10 bases in the middle. This CDR3 has 12 residues. The CDR3 DNA is TGTGCCAGCAGTCTTGCAGGCCACGAGCAGTACTTC. Amino acids: CASSLAGHEQYF.

Many counts were recorded for this clonotype. V gene TRBV6-5 combines with J gene TRBJ2-1; maybe TRBD1 (6 bases). Deletions cut 6 bases from V and 4 bases from J, with 10 bases between. The CDR3 runs 13 residues. CDR1 MNHEY and CDR2 SVGAGI come from the germline V gene. This CDR3 reads CASSYDRYNEQFF. The CDR3 DNA sequence: TGTGCCAGCAGCTACGACAGGTACAATGAGCAGTTCTTC.

This clonotype has more than one count but fewer than ten. The CDR3 region is CASSQDQRGSVTEAFF. The CDR3 nucleotides are TGTGCCAGCAGCCAAGATCAGAGGGGGTCGGTCACTGAAGCTTTCTTT. The gene calls are TRBV14 and TRBJ1-1; TRBD1 might be the D (6 bases). This CDR3 has 16 residues. From germline, CDR1 is SGHDN and CDR2 FVKESK. The V end was cut by 0 bases, the J end by 4 bases, with 15 bases between.